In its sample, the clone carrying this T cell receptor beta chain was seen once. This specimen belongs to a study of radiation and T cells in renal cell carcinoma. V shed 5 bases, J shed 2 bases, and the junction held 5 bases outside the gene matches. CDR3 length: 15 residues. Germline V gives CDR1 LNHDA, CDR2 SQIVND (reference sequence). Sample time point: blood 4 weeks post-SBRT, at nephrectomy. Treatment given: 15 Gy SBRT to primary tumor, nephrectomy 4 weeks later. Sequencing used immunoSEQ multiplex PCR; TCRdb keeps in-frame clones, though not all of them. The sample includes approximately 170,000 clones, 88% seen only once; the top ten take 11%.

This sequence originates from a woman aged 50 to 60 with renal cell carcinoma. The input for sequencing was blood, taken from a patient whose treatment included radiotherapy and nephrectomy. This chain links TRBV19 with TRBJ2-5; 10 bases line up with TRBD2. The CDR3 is CASSRSGGRQETQYF. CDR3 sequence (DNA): TGTGCCAGTAGTCGTAGCGGGGGGCGGCAAGAGACCCAGTACTTC.